These 5 T cell receptor beta chains originate from one sample sequenced in a study of T cells in Graves' hyperthyroidism and ophthalmopathy. TCR beta CDR3 region amplification was performed from RNA transcripts. The study used the HTBI primer set for a first-round RT-PCR of the TCR CDR3. TCRdb processed the multiplex PCR reads anew with MiXCR; each CDR3 protein has one entry. The sample includes 460,000 or so distinct CDR3 sequences, approximately 15% seen only once; the top ten take roughly 17%. Sequencing used blood. The receptors derive from a woman aged 18-29 years with Graves' hyperthyroidism.

J is TRBJ2-1 and V is TRBV7-2; TRBD2 aligns across 8 bases. The CDR3 consists of 15 residues. Per germline, CDR1 SGHTA and CDR2 FQGNSA. With 7 bases clipped from V and 4 bases from J, the junction kept 9 bases outside the gene matches. CDR3 bases: TGTGCCAGCATCCAAACTAGCGGCATGTACAATGAGCAGTTCTTC. Translated, it gives CASIQTSGMYNEQFF.

At least ten counts were recorded for this clonotype. The gene calls are TRBV12-3 or TRBV12-4 and TRBJ1-4, with D uncertain. V lost 8 bases and J 4 bases, leaving 2 bases between the germline ends. CDR3 length: 10 residues. In nucleotides, the CDR3 is TGTGCCAGCGGTAATGAAAAACTGTTTTTT. Encoded protein: CASGNEKLFF.

This clonotype was detected a few times. As DNA, the CDR3 is TGTGCCAGCAGTACAGACTCTTCCTACAATGAGCAGTTCTTC. Protein product: CASSTDSSYNEQFF. The V gene is TRBV27, the J gene TRBJ2-1; D not resolved. From germline, CDR1 is MNHEY and CDR2 SMNVEV (reference sequence). The CDR3 has 14 residues. V was shortened by 5 bases and J by 1 base, with 9 bases between the two germline ends.

This clonotype was picked up a small number of times. The gene calls are TRBV20-1 and TRBJ2-5; 7 bases agree with TRBD2. The CDR3 is 15 residues long. Unmatched junction bases numbered 8, after V lost 0 bases and J lost 4 bases. CDR1 and CDR2 from the germline V gene are DFQATT and SNEGSKA (reference sequence). Here the CDR3 DNA reads TGCAGTGCTAGAGATCCGGCGGGAGATGGAGAGACCCAGTACTTC. As protein: CSARDPAGDGETQYF.

The CDR3, as DNA: TGTGCCAGCAGCCAACCGGCCGGGGGGGGGAGTGAAGCTTTCTTT. Protein sequence: CASSQPAGGGSEAFF. The chain is built from TRBV16 and TRBJ1-1; weak D call: TRBD1 (5 bases). The germline gives CDR1 KGHSY, CDR2 FQNENV. The CDR3 is 15 residues long. Between the trimmed V and J ends, which lost 2 bases and 7 bases, there was a span of 17 bases.